A selection of T cell receptor beta chains follows, all from one sample in a study of CD8+ T cells in alopecia areata. TCRdb's table, derived via immunoSEQ multiplex PCR, lists solely in-frame clones and lacks some. In the table there are more than 200,000 clones, approximately 61% of which are singletons. The starting material was CD4+ T cells sorted from blood, obtained at week 0. The source is a human donor with alopecia areata. Each CDR3 is given with its conserved first and last residue. A D gene is named only where the DNA matches it firmly. Rows give clone size only sometimes, using once, few, many, or a class for an expanded clone.

D gene	J gene	clone size	V gene	CDR3 DNA	CDR3 protein
-	TRBJ2-7	-	TRBV6-1	TGTGCCAGCATGAAAAGGGTTTTTTACGAGCAGTACTTC	CASMKRVFYEQYF
-	TRBJ1-2	-	TRBV6-5	TGTGCCAGCAGTGAGACCAGTTACGGCTACACCTTC	CASSETSYGYTF
-	TRBJ1-1	-	TRBV11-2	TGTGCCAGCAGCTATGACAGGAACACTGAAGCTTTCTTT	CASSYDRNTEAFF
TRBD2	TRBJ2-7	-	TRBV29-1	TGCAGCGCCGGTGGGGGGGAACGGAACGAGCAGTACTTC	CSAGGGERNEQYF
-	TRBJ1-4	-	TRBV30	TGTGCCTGTCCCTTCATCGGAAGTAATGAAAAACTGTTTTTT	CACPFIGSNEKLFF
-	TRBJ2-3	-	TRBV7-2	TGTGCCAGCAGCAGGGACACCACAGATACGCAGTATTTT	CASSRDTTDTQYF
-	TRBJ2-7	-	TRBV7-2	TGTGCCAGCAGCTTATTAGATTTATCCTACGAGCAGTACTTC	CASSLLDLSYEQYF
-	TRBJ2-3	-	TRBV9	TGTGCCAGCAGCGTGGGGGCAAGCACAGATACGCAGTATTTT	CASSVGASTDTQYF
-	TRBJ1-2	-	TRBV29-1	TGCAGCGTGGAAGGTGGCTACACCTTC	CSVEGGYTF
-	TRBJ2-1	few	TRBV10-3	TGTGCCATCAGTGAGGGGAAAGGAGGGGAGCAGTTCTTC	CAISEGKGGEQFF
-	TRBJ1-6	-	TRBV7-9	TGTGCCAGCAGCTTCGGACAGTTGAGTAATTCACCCCTCCACTTT	CASSFGQLSNSPLHF
-	TRBJ2-5	-	TRBV10-3	TGTGCCATCAGTCCCTACAGGGATGAGACCCAGTACTTC	CAISPYRDETQYF
-	TRBJ1-5	-	TRBV5-6	TGTGCCAGCAGCTTGAGGGACAATCAGCCCCAGCATTTT	CASSLRDNQPQHF
TRBD1	TRBJ1-6	-	TRBV5-1	TGCGCCAGCAGCTTGGGGGACAGGGACGTTTCACCCCTCCACTTT	CASSLGDRDVSPLHF
TRBD1	TRBJ2-5	-	TRBV18	TGTGCCAGCTCACTCGACAGGGGAGAAGAGACCCAGTACTTC	CASSLDRGEETQYF